Sequencing of this T cell receptor beta chain was carried out in a study of post-analysis software for immune sequencing data. Study summary: Recorded disease courses covered relapsing-remitting, secondary progressive and progressive-relapsing multiple sclerosis. Some patients had no subtype annotation. Study-level points and caveats: With TRBV5-6, TRBV5-1 and TRBV20-1 included, about five TRBV segments were more frequent in patients than in controls. Controls showed significantly higher normalized Chao1 diversity than did multiple sclerosis patients. Strong co-clustering by F measure was seen for same-batch samples.

This CDR3 comprises 15 residues. Losses at the gene ends were 5 bases for V and 2 bases for J; bases not matched to a gene: 5. Germline V lookup: CDR1 DFQATT, CDR2 SNEGSKA (reference sequence). This clonotype was seen repeatedly, ten times or more. Antigen: not known. TCR beta cDNA libraries included unique molecular identifiers. The authors obtained roughly 0.5 million cDNA molecules from approximately 0.91 to 9.4 million T cells. TCRdb reprocessed the PCR reads via MiXCR and lists one record per CDR3 protein. The table includes 150,000 to 200,000 distinct CDR3 sequences, about 32% detected once. The V and J genes are TRBV20-1 and TRBJ2-1; 11 nucleotides match TRBD2. This TCR was sampled from a girl aged 5-17 years with multiple sclerosis. The sample taken for sequencing was blood. DNA for the CDR3: TGCAGTGCTTTGTTTAGCGGGAGGGCCTACAATGAGCAGTTCTTC. Residues: CSALFSGRAYNEQFF.